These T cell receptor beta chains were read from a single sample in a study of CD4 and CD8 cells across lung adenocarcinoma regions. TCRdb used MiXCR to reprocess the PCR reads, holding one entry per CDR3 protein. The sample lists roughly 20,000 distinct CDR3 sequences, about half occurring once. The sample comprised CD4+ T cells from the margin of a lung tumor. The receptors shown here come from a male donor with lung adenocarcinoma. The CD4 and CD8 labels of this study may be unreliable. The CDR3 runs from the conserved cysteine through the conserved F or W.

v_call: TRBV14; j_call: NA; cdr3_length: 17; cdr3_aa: CASSQGAGGRDTETQYF
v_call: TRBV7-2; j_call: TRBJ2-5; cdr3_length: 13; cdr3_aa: CASSLRRGETQYF
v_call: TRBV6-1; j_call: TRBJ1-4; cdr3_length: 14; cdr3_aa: CASSQDRGKEKLFF
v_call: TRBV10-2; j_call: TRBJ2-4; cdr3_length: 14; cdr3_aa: CGGTGLAGKNTQYF
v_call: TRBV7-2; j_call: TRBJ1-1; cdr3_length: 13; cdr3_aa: CASRQSSGAEAFF
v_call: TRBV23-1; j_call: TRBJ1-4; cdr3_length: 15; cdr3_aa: CASSQGWGTNEKLFF
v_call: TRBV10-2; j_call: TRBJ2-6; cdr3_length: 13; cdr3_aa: CAAAPPGANDLTF
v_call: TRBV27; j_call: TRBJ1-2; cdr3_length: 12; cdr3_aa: CASSTRGLGYTF
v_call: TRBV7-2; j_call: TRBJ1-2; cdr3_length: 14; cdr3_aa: CASTLDGRTGGYTF
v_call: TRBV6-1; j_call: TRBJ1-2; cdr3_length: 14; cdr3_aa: CASSEASGGGGYTF
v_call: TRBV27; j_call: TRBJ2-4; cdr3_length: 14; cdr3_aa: CASSFSRAKNIQYF
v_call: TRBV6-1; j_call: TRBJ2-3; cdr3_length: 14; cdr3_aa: CASSIGQSTDTQYF
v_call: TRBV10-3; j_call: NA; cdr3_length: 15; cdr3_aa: CAISESVQGGYEQYF
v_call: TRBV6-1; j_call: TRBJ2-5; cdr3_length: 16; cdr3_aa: CASRGNGAGDHDTQYF
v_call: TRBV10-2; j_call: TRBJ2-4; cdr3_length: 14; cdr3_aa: CASRGLGGADMQYF
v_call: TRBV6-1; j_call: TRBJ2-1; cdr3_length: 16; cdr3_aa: CASSEWGQGSYNEQFF
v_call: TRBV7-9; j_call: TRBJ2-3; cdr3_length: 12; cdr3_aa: CASSQRRDGQYF
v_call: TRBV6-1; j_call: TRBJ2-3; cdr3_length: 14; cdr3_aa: CASSERGSADTQYF